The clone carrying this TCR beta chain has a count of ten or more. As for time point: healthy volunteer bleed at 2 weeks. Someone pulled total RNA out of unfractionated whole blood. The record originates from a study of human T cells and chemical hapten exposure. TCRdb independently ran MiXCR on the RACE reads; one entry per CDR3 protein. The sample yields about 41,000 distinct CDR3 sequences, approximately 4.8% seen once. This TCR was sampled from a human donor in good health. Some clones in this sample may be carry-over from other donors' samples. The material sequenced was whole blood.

The DNA of the CDR3 is TGTGCCAGCAGTCCTCCTGTGTGGCGTCGAAACACCATATATTTT. Its translation: CASSPPVWRRNTIYF. The chain joins TRBV28 to TRBJ1-3; D gene ambiguous. The CDR3 is 15 amino acids. CDR1 is MDHEN, CDR2 SYDVKM, per germline. Trimming stripped 5 bases from V and 5 bases from J, with 16 bases between.